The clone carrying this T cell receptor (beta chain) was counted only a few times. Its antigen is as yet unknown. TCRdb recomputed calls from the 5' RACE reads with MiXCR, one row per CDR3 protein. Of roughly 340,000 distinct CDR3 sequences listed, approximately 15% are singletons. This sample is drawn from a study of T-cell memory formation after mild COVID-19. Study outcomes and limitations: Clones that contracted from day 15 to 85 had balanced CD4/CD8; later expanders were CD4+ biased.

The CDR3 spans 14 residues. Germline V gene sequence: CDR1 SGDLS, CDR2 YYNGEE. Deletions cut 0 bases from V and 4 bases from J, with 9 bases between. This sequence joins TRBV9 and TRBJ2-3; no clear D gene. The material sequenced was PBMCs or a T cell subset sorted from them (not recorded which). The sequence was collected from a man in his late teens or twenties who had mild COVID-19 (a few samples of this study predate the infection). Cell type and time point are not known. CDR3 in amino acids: CASSVGLHADTQYF. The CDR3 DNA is TGTGCCAGCAGCGTAGGACTGCACGCAGATACGCAGTATTTT.